Each of the 22 T cell receptor beta chains below was sequenced from the same sample in a study of blood T cell repertoires in COVID-19. Profiled with immunoSEQ multiplex PCR; TCRdb holds only in-frame clones, not every one. The sample includes approximately 210,000 clones, around four fifths seen only once; the top ten take less than 3%. The material sequenced was peripheral blood. The source is a man aged 45-65 years with active or convalescent COVID-19.

V usage is TRBV7-2 and J usage is TRBJ2-1, with TRBD2 matching over 7 bases. The length of the CDR3 is 16 residues. Germline lookup yields CDR1 SGHTA and CDR2 FQGNSA. V shed 5 bases, J shed 6 bases, and the junction held 13 bases outside the gene matches. CDR3 sequence (DNA): TGTGCCAGCAGCCTATTCTCCTTGGGGGGGGTCAATGAGCAGTTCTTC. It is translated as CASSLFSLGGVNEQFF.

The V call is TRBV18, the J call TRBJ2-3, with TRBD1 as a possible D gene (6 bases). The CDR3 has 13 residues. In germline, CDR1 is KGHSH, CDR2 LQKENI. The germline V and J ends were trimmed by 8 bases and 1 base, with 10 bases remaining between them. The DNA of the CDR3 is TGTGCCAGCATACAGGGAGGCACAGATACGCAGTATTTT. This gives the protein CASIQGGTDTQYF.

This chain uses TRBV7-2 with TRBJ1-5; TRBD1 agrees at 11 bases. CDR3 length: 15 amino acids. The junction had 5 bases not matched to a gene; V was cut back by 5 bases and J by 5 bases. Germline-derived CDR1 and CDR2 are SGHTA and FQGNSA. CDR3 amino acids: CASSPDRGLYQPQHF. The CDR3 nucleotides are TGTGCCAGCAGCCCGGACAGGGGGCTTTATCAGCCCCAGCATTTT.

In DNA, the CDR3 is TGCGCCAGCAGCTTGCGGGGCCTAGCGGGGGTTTATCGGACCCAGTACTTC. This translates into CASSLRGLAGVYRTQYF. The chain employs TRBV5-1 and TRBJ2-5; 10 bases are shared with TRBD2. Germline V gene lookup returns CDR1 SGHRS and CDR2 YFSETQ. With V trimmed by 1 base and J by 7 bases, 13 bases remained unmatched. This CDR3 has 17 residues.

The rearrangement links TRBV20-1 to TRBJ2-7, with 8 bases identical to TRBD2. Germline CDR1 is DFQATT and CDR2 is SNEGSKA (reference sequence). V was clipped by 6 bases and J by 2 bases; unmatched bases: 9. The CDR3 extends over 14 amino acids. CDR3 protein: CSASILAEAYEQYF. The CDR3, as DNA: TGCAGTGCCAGTATACTAGCGGAGGCCTACGAGCAGTACTTC.

This clone has only a few counts. The rearrangement joins TRBV18 to TRBJ2-4; D is perhaps TRBD2 (7 bases). The V end was cut by 1 base, the J end by 1 base, with 11 bases between. This CDR3 is 16 amino acids long. The germline V gene encodes CDR1 KGHSH and CDR2 LQKENI. The CDR3 DNA reads TGTGCCAGCTCACCACGCGGGGGCCGTGCCAAAAACATTCAGTACTTC. Its protein product is CASSPRGGRAKNIQYF.

V is TRBV9 and J is TRBJ1-4; no clear D gene. The CDR3 length is 14 residues. CDR1 and CDR2 from the germline V gene are SGDLS and YYNGEE. V lost 0 bases and J lost 7, with 10 bases in between. CDR3 protein: CASSVDSGGEKLFF. CDR3 coding DNA: TGTGCCAGCAGCGTAGACAGCGGTGGTGAAAAACTGTTTTTT.

The chain couples TRBV6-1 to TRBJ2-3; possible D gene TRBD2, 6 bases. CDR1 is MNHNS and CDR2 is SASEGT in the germline V gene. Trimming stripped 1 base from V and 8 bases from J, with 19 bases between. This CDR3 comprises 16 residues. The CDR3 nucleotides read TGTGCCAGCAGTGAAGTTGGTAGCGGCATATTCACTACGCAGTATTTT. It codes for CASSEVGSGIFTTQYF.

The J gene is TRBJ2-2, the V gene TRBV12-3 or TRBV12-4, with D hard to call. V was pared by 5 bases and J by 6 bases, with 7 bases between. The CDR3 length is 12 residues. The CDR3 DNA sequence: TGTGCCAGCAGTCATGGAGCCGGGGAGCTGTTTTTT. Translated, it gives CASSHGAGELFF.

The chain joins TRBV4-3 to TRBJ1-2; D gene unclear. The CDR3 runs to 16 residues. Germline values: CDR1 LGHNA, CDR2 YSLEER. V was clipped by 0 bases and J by 1 base, with 12 bases between them. The CDR3 sequence is CASSQDQRHLNYGYTF. In nucleotides, the CDR3 is TGCGCCAGCAGCCAAGATCAGAGACACCTTAACTATGGCTACACCTTC.

This rearrangement joins TRBV5-5 to TRBJ2-7, with 14 bases matching TRBD2. J lost 6 bases, V lost 4 bases, and 9 bases had no gene match. Germline V gene data show CDR1 as SGHKS and CDR2 as YYEKEE (reference sequence). The CDR3 consists of 16 residues. CDR3 nucleotides: TGTGCCAGCAGCCCGGGACTAGCGGGAGTAGTTAGCGAGCAGTACTTC. Protein sequence: CASSPGLAGVVSEQYF.

CDR3 coding DNA: TGTGCCTGGAGTGTACCGGGCGGGAGGAATTACAATGAGCAGTTCTTC. This sequence encodes CAWSVPGGRNYNEQFF. V is TRBV30 and J is TRBJ2-1, with TRBD2 identical over 8 bases. With V trimmed by 0 bases and J by 4 bases, 8 bases remained unmatched. The germline V gene has CDR1 GTSNPN and CDR2 SVGIG (reference sequence). The CDR3 contains 16 residues.

The chain couples TRBV7-2 to TRBJ2-1; D is ambiguous. V was pared by 3 bases and J by 8 bases, with 11 bases between. This CDR3 has 13 residues. The germline CDR1 and CDR2 sequences are SGHTA and FQGNSA. The CDR3 loop reads CASSFPGRYEQFF. The CDR3 DNA sequence: TGTGCCAGCAGCTTCCCGGGTCGCTATGAGCAGTTCTTC.

The rearrangement uses TRBV28 and TRBJ2-7, with D unresolved. CDR1 is MDHEN, CDR2 SYDVKM, per germline. CDR3 length equals 13 residues. V lost 5 bases to trimming and J lost 6 bases, with 14 bases between them. The CDR3 loop reads CASSMLTVREQYF. In DNA form, the CDR3 reads TGTGCCAGCAGTATGCTGACTGTACGCGAGCAGTACTTC. Full variable domain (rest looked up from reference TRBV28 and TRBJ2-7): DVKVTQSSRYLVKRTGEKVFLECVQDMDHENMFWYRQDPGLGLRLIYFSYDVKMKEKGDIPEGYSVSREKKERFSLILESASTNQTSMYLCASSMLTVREQYFGPGTRLTVT.

The chain combines TRBV7-2 with TRBJ2-5; TRBD2 agrees at 7 bases. This CDR3 is 14 amino acids long. Germline CDR1 and CDR2: SGHTA and FQGNSA. Trimming took 4 bases from V and 0 from J; bases not matched to a gene: 2. The CDR3 DNA is TGTGCCAGCAGCTCTCGGGGGGACCAAGAGACCCAGTACTTC. It codes for CASSSRGDQETQYF. Full variable domain (rest looked up from reference TRBV7-2 and TRBJ2-5): GAGVSQSPSNKVTEKGKDVELRCDPISGHTALYWYRQSLGQGLEFLIYFQGNSAPDKSGLPSDRFSAERTGGSVSTLTIQRTQQEDSAVYLCASSSRGDQETQYFGPGTRLLVL.

The rearrangement joins TRBV28 to TRBJ1-2; 8 nucleotides align to TRBD1. The V gene's germline CDR1 is MDHEN and CDR2 SYDVKM. V lost 6 bases and J lost 8; bases outside the gene matches: 11. The CDR3 is 14 amino acids. This CDR3 is CASRGQATGEGYTF. The CDR3 DNA follows: TGTGCCAGCAGGGGACAGGCCACGGGGGAAGGCTACACCTTC.

CDR3 residues: CASRGGRGRQPQHF. Written as DNA, the CDR3 is TGTGCCAGCAGGGGGGGGAGGGGTCGACAGCCCCAGCATTTT. This chain uses TRBV28 with TRBJ1-5; D possibly corresponds to TRBD1 (5 bases). Germline values: CDR1 MDHEN, CDR2 SYDVKM. The CDR3 runs 14 residues. Trimming took off 6 bases at V and 7 bases at J, with 16 bases between the two ends.

This chain's CDR3 is CASMFQGALNEQFF. Here the CDR3 DNA reads TGCGCCAGCATGTTCCAGGGGGCGCTTAACGAGCAGTTCTTC. V gene TRBV5-1 combines with J gene TRBJ2-1; 8 nucleotides match TRBD1. Germline CDR1 and CDR2: SGHRS and YFSETQ. The CDR3 is 14 amino acids. The junction had 12 bases not matched to a gene; V was cut back by 6 bases and J by 10 bases.

The V and J genes are TRBV5-1 and TRBJ2-5; 7 bases map to TRBD1. The CDR3 runs to 15 residues. The V and J ends lost 5 bases and 4 bases, in that order; junction bases with no gene match: 11. CDR1 is SGHRS, CDR2 YFSETQ, per germline. CDR3 loop: CASSYQQGNRETQYF. The CDR3 DNA follows: TGCGCCAGCAGTTATCAACAGGGGAATCGAGAGACCCAGTACTTC.

This clone is a singleton in its sample. The chain uses TRBV19 and TRBJ1-2; 9 bases fit TRBD1. With 7 bases clipped from V and 7 bases from J, the junction kept 4 bases outside the gene matches. Looked up from germline, CDR1 is LNHDA and CDR2 is SQIVND (reference sequence). This CDR3 comprises 12 residues. The CDR3 DNA reads TGTGCCAGTATCGGGACAGGGAGTGGCTACACCTTC. Translating gives CASIGTGSGYTF.

The gene calls are TRBV5-1 and TRBJ1-1; 9 bases fit TRBD1. V trimming: 4 bases; J trimming: 3 bases; junction bases outside the gene matches: 7. Germline V CDR1 and CDR2: SGHRS, YFSETQ. CDR3 size: 15 residues. This CDR3 reads CASSLLTGGDTEAFF. Written as DNA, the CDR3 is TGCGCCAGCAGCCTACTGACAGGGGGGGACACTGAAGCTTTCTTT.

This chain joins TRBV7-2 and TRBJ2-7, with 9 bases that match TRBD1. J was trimmed by 3 bases and V by 5 bases; bases with no gene match: 2. This CDR3 has 13 residues. The germline CDR1 and CDR2 sequences are SGHTA and FQGNSA. CDR3 residues: CASSRGQGYEQYF. The CDR3 nucleotides are TGTGCCAGCAGCAGGGGACAGGGCTACGAGCAGTACTTC.